Below, one T cell receptor beta chain is given with its context. This record belongs to a study of blood T cells in healthy people across ages. This CDR3 comprises 18 residues. Germline V gene lookup returns CDR1 LGHDT and CDR2 YNNKEL (reference sequence). V trimming: 4 bases; J trimming: 7 bases; junction bases outside the gene matches: 14. The use of a sample-barcoded 5' primer and a J-beta primer mix characterized a second PCR of roughly 6 to 11 cycles. MiXCR was run by TCRdb on the 5' RACE reads, yielding one entry per CDR3 protein. The data contain 450,000 to 650,000 distinct CDR3 sequences, approximately 25% of them singletons. This sample also belongs to another study, concerning T cells of mothers and their children.

The sample consisted of blood. The chain couples TRBV3-1 to TRBJ2-1, with TRBD2 matching over 12 bases. This clonotype was sampled from a boy younger than 18 in good health. As DNA, the CDR3 is TGTGCCAGCAGCCCCCCGGGACTAGCGGGTCGGGCGGAGAATGAGCAGTTCTTC. Translating it yields CASSPPGLAGRAENEQFF.